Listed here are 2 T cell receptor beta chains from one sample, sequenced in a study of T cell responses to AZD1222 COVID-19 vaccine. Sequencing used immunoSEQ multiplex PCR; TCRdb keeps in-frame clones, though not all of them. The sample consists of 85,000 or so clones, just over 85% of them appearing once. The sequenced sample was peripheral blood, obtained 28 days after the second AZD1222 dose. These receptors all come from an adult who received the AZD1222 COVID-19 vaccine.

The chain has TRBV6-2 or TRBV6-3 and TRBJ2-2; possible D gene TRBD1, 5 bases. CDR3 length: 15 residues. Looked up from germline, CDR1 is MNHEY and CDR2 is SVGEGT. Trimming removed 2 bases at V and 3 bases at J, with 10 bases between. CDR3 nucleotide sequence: TGTGCCAGCAGTTACCTCGACAGTTACACCGGGGAGCTGTTTTTT. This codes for CASSYLDSYTGELFF.

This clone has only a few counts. The CDR3 nucleotides are TGTGCCAGCAGCTTAGGGGACCGTAGCACAGATACGCAGTATTTT. It encodes CASSLGDRSTDTQYF. This chain connects TRBV11-1 to TRBJ2-3; D tentatively fits TRBD1 or TRBD2 (5 bases each). Germline V CDR1 and CDR2: SGHAT, FQDESV (reference sequence). Trimming stripped 1 base from V and 0 bases from J, with 8 bases between. The CDR3 is 15 residues long.